This TCR beta chain was profiled in a study of a mutant IDH1 vaccine in newly diagnosed glioma. The wider study: Former treatment meant radiotherapy, temozolomide, or both; the majority had gotten both.

Germline V lookup: CDR1 SGHRS, CDR2 YFSETQ. Trimming took off 5 bases at V and 0 bases at J, with 11 bases between the two ends. CDR3 length: 14 residues. This clone has only one observation. Antigen: not known. The method was immunoSEQ multiplex PCR; TCRdb's version includes in-frame clones alone and lacks a portion of them. The sample includes roughly 32,000 clones, 85% to 90% of them seen just once. Time point specified: week 47, end of study. In the vaccine, a single dose held 300 ug of the mutant IDH1 20-mer peptide, along with topical imiquimod. The rearrangement uses TRBV5-1 and TRBJ1-1, with D possibly being TRBD1 (5 bases). The TCR comes from a woman in her twenties or thirties with glioma. Specimen: PBMCs, collected from a glioma patient whose treatment included an IDH1 peptide vaccine. The CDR3 is CASRRQRMNTEAFF. The DNA for the CDR3 is TGCGCCAGCAGGAGACAGAGAATGAACACTGAAGCTTTCTTT.